This TCR beta chain was sequenced during a study of shared T cell receptors in the human thymus. Profiling relied on immunoSEQ multiplex PCR, and the TCRdb table lists in-frame clones only, not all of them. This table has roughly 550,000 clones, approximately 80% appearing once. Germline loops: CDR1 ENHRY, CDR2 SYGVKD. V lost 0 bases and J lost 6; bases outside the gene matches: 14. CDR3 length equals 17 residues. The data also belong to a second study, concerning human thymus T cells. This second study says: Having surgery to correct congenital heart defects, healthy Finnish infants acted as the donors. Thymic resections from corrective heart surgery supplied the tissue.

The receptor comes from a boy younger than two with a congenital heart defect. The sample consisted of thymocytes. The chain is built from TRBV10-3 and TRBJ2-7; 7 bases fit TRBD1. Written as DNA, the CDR3 is TGTGCCATCAGTGAGTCGGGACCCGGGACAGCCCCCTCCGAGCAGTACTTC. The encoded protein is CAISESGPGTAPSEQYF.